Following are 16 T cell receptor beta chains from one sample sequenced in a study of blood T cells in healthy people across ages. Next came a second PCR, run for roughly 6 to 11 cycles, which used a sample-barcoded 5' primer along with a J-beta primer mix. MiXCR, applied by TCRdb to the 5' RACE reads, yields one record per CDR3 protein. The table records 1.4 million or so distinct CDR3 sequences, roughly 43% of them present only once. Material: blood. The source of these receptors is a woman aged 18-29 years in good health.

This clonotype turned up a few times. The rearrangement uses TRBV12-5 and TRBJ1-5, with D unresolved. The V end was cut by 5 bases, the J end by 3 bases, with 11 bases between. The CDR3 runs to 14 residues. Germline CDR1 and CDR2: LGHNT and FRNRAP. The chain's CDR3 is CASGPRINNQPQHF. The CDR3 DNA reads as TGTGCTAGTGGTCCCCGCATTAACAATCAGCCCCAGCATTTT.

This clonotype came up a few times. This chain uses TRBV20-1 with TRBJ2-7; 11 positions match TRBD2. The CDR3 is made up of 15 amino acids. From germline, CDR1 is DFQATT and CDR2 SNEGSKA (reference sequence). Trimming cost V 4 bases and J 2 bases; bases outside gene matches: 7. CDR3 nucleotides: TGCAGTGCTAACATAGCGGGGGGGGAAACCTACGAGCAGTACTTC. It encodes CSANIAGGETYEQYF.

J is TRBJ2-3 and V is TRBV23-1; the match to TRBD2 covers 13 bases. TRBV23-1 is recorded as an ORF, its role being uncertain. The J segment lost 6 bases and the V segment lost 3 bases, leaving 9 bases of the junction unmatched. CDR3 length: 17 residues. DNA of the CDR3: TGCGCCAGCAGTCACCTAGGGACTAGCGGGGATTCTGATACGCAGTATTTT. Protein sequence: CASSHLGTSGDSDTQYF.

The chain carries TRBV9 and TRBJ1-2; 7 bases fit TRBD1. Trimming removed 4 bases from V and 5 bases from J; junction bases left unmatched: 11. Germline V CDR1 and CDR2: SGDLS, YYNGEE. This CDR3 has 15 amino acids. The CDR3 is CASSTSTGIGYGYTF. The CDR3 DNA reads TGTGCCAGCAGCACCTCGACAGGGATCGGATATGGCTACACCTTC.

There are a few counts of this clonotype. The J gene is TRBJ2-4, the V gene TRBV5-5, with a tentative D call TRBD2 (5 bases). The V end lost 2 bases, the J end lost 8 bases, and 11 bases lay between the germline ends. Germline CDR1 is SGHKS and CDR2 is YYEKEE (reference sequence). The CDR3 is 13 amino acids. The CDR3, as DNA: TGTGCCAGCAGCTTTCCGGGGTCGGACATTCAGTACTTC. It translates to CASSFPGSDIQYF. Combining the CDR3 with reference TRBV5-5 and TRBJ2-4 gives the whole variable domain DAGVTQSPTHLIKTRGQQVTLRCSPISGHKSVSWYQQVLGQGPQFIFQYYEKEERGRGNFPDRFSARQFPNYSSELNVNALLLGDSALYLCASSFPGSDIQYFGAGTRLSVL.

The rearrangement uses TRBV6-6 and TRBJ1-5, with a tentative D call TRBD1 (6 bases). Per the germline V gene, CDR1 is MNHNY and CDR2 is SVGAGI (reference sequence). V lost 6 bases to trimming and J lost 4 bases, with 19 bases between them. The CDR3 consists of 16 residues. The CDR3 DNA reads as TGTGCCAGCAGGCCTTCCAGGGGATTAACAAATCAGCCCCAGCATTTT. This encodes CASRPSRGLTNQPQHF.

With respect to this clonotype: Just one base apart from a much larger clone, this may be a read error. CDR3 in amino acids: CAGSPTPDTQYF. The CDR3 nucleotides read TGTGCCGGCAGTCCCACTCCGGATACGCAGTATTTT. The V and J genes are TRBV6-2 or TRBV6-3 and TRBJ2-3; D is undetermined. Germline V CDR1 and CDR2: MNHEY, SVGEGT. The CDR3 is made up of 12 amino acids.

This clonotype has ten or more counts. The rearrangement joins TRBV3-1 to TRBJ2-7, with 9 nucleotides matching TRBD2. CDR1 is LGHDT, CDR2 YNNKEL, per germline (reference sequence). J lost 3 bases, V lost 3 bases, and 3 bases had no gene match. The CDR3 covers 14 residues. CDR3 DNA: TGTGCCAGCAGCCACCTAGCGGGGAACTACGAGCAGTACTTC. It codes for CASSHLAGNYEQYF.

The V gene is TRBV3-1, the J gene TRBJ2-1; 8 bases fit TRBD1. Unmatched junction bases numbered 12, after V lost 2 bases and J lost 12 bases. The germline CDR1 and CDR2 sequences are LGHDT and YNNKEL (reference sequence). The CDR3 spans 15 residues. In nucleotides, the CDR3 is TGTGCCAGCAGCCAACAGCCAGGACAGGGTCTACTGCAGTTCTTC. It codes for CASSQQPGQGLLQFF.

For this clonotype: Sequence at one end of the junction differs from germline and may be a read error. The chain recombines TRBV7-9 with TRBJ2-7; TRBD2 might be the D (5 bases). The CDR3 runs to 14 residues. Germline V gene lookup returns CDR1 SEHNR and CDR2 FQNEAQ (reference sequence). CDR3: CSSSPNGDYYEQYF. CDR3 DNA: TGTTCCAGCAGCCCAAATGGAGACTACTACGAGCAGTACTTC. The full variable domain, rest sourced from reference TRBV7-9 and TRBJ2-7, is DTGVSQNPRHKITKRGQNVTFRCDPISEHNRLYWYRQTLGQGPEFLTYFQNEAQLEKSRLLSDRFSAERPKGSFSTLEIQRTEQGDSAMYLCSSSPNGDYYEQYFGPGTRLTVT.

The chain employs TRBV7-2 and TRBJ1-1; 8 positions agree with TRBD1. Germline assignment: CDR1 SGHTA and CDR2 FQGNSA. The V and J ends lost 6 bases and 7 bases, in that order; junction bases with no gene match: 7. The CDR3 runs to 13 residues. The CDR3 here is CASRRTGILEAFF. The CDR3 bases are TGTGCCAGCAGGCGGACAGGGATTCTTGAAGCTTTCTTT.

Points on this clonotype: One end of the junction varies from germline; a read error may be responsible. The V and J genes are TRBV9 and TRBJ2-3, with 10 positions matching TRBD2. CDR3 length: 17 residues. CDR1 SGDLS and CDR2 YYNGEE come from the germline V gene. The CDR3: CASGVDKREGRKDTQYF. In DNA form, the CDR3 reads TGTGCCAGCGGCGTAGACAAGCGGGAGGGCCGGAAAGATACGCAGTATTTT.

CDR3 coding DNA: TGTGCCAGCAGGGGGACACTGACGTCCTACGAGCAGTACTTC. It yields the protein CASRGTLTSYEQYF. This chain joins TRBV12-3 or TRBV12-4 and TRBJ2-7, with a weak D call TRBD1 (6 bases). The CDR3 covers 14 residues. V was clipped by 6 bases and J by 1 base, with 13 bases between them.

The table lists this clonotype with a few counts. The chain has TRBV27 and TRBJ2-3; D ambiguous. The V gene lost 2 bases and the J gene lost 6 bases, with 9 bases spanning the gap. The germline V gene encodes CDR1 MNHEY and CDR2 SMNVEV (reference sequence). This CDR3 is 13 amino acids long. As DNA, the CDR3 is TGTGCCAGCAGTTTAGCAAGCGCGGATACGCAGTATTTT. This sequence encodes CASSLASADTQYF.

This clonotype was picked up a small number of times. The chain carries TRBV18 and TRBJ1-2; D gene uncertain. Deletions cut 8 bases from V and 8 bases from J, with 15 bases between. This CDR3 has 12 amino acids. Germline values: CDR1 KGHSH, CDR2 LQKENI. For the CDR3, the DNA is TGTGCCAGCAGTGGAGGAGGGAACGGCTACACCTTC. It translates to CASSGGGNGYTF. Based on the CDR3 plus reference TRBV18 and TRBJ1-2, the full variable domain is NAGVMQNPRHLVRRRGQEARLRCSPMKGHSHVYWYRQLPEEGLKFMVYLQKENIIDESGMPKERFSAEFPKEGPSILRIQQVVRGDSAAYFCASSGGGNGYTFGSGTRLTVV.

This chain joins TRBV15 and TRBJ1-1; D call uncertain. The CDR3 contains 10 residues. Trimming removed 8 bases from V and 10 bases from J, with 11 bases in between. Germline V gene data show CDR1 as LNHNV and CDR2 as YYDKDF (reference sequence). The DNA of the CDR3 is TGTGCCACCGACCTTAGAGCAGCTTTCTTT. Translated: CATDLRAAFF.